What follows describes a single T cell receptor beta chain. Antigen unknown. After removal of 6 bases from V and 5 bases from J, the junction contained 7 bases not matched to a gene. The V gene's germline CDR1 is LGHNT and CDR2 FRNRAP. The CDR3 is made up of 14 amino acids. These data originate in a study of T-cell memory formation after mild COVID-19. Study background: Largely donor-specific TCR clusters were found. Notes on the study in general: Pre-infection memory showed some responding clones, and this suggested that cross-reactive memory joined. CD4+ contracting clones lay mainly in CM and EM, CD8+ ones in EMRA. Clones that shrank (day 15 to 85) were balanced CD4/CD8, whereas later expanders leaned CD4+.

TCRdb re-analysed the 5' RACE reads in MiXCR, keeping a single row per CDR3 protein. The sample consists of 350,000 to 500,000 distinct CDR3 sequences, about a sixth of them appearing once. The sample consisted of PBMCs or a T cell subset sorted from them (not recorded which). The TCR sequence derives from a man younger than 35 who had mild COVID-19 (a few samples of this study predate the infection). Cell type and time point are not known. The V and J genes are TRBV12-5 and TRBJ1-5; 7 nucleotides line up with TRBD1. The CDR3, as DNA: TGTGCTAGTGGCCACGGGACAGAGTATCAGCCCCAGCATTTT. Translated: CASGHGTEYQPQHF. Full variable domain (missing parts from reference TRBV12-5 and TRBJ1-5): DARVTQTPRHKVTEMGQEVTMRCQPILGHNTVFWYRQTMMQGLELLAYFRNRAPLDDSGMPKDRFSAEMPDATLATLKIQPSEPRDSAVYFCASGHGTEYQPQHFGDGTRLSIL.